This T cell receptor (beta chain) appears in the sequencing data of a study of shared clonotypes between healthy human individuals (TCRdb year 2020). Study-wide context: The cohort comprised a couple of women and three men aged 18 to 49 years. Libraries were prepared and TCR repertoires were sequenced by different laboratories using diverse techniques, in order to increase sequencing depth and limit assay-specific biases. For each donor, three plates each were used for CD4 naive and CD4 memory, two plates were used for CD8 naive, and one plate was used for CD8 memory. The study deeply sequenced blood TCR repertoires of several healthy adults to estimate repertoire size and the extent of clonotype sharing between individuals. Per donor, leukapheresis produced somewhere between about 0.85 and 8.9 billion PBMCs. Summary of the overall study and its limitations: Naive subsets generally had larger estimated clonotype richness than memory subsets did. Around 5.4% of naive CD4, 3.5% of naive CD8, 2.3% of memory CD4, and more than 0.35% of memory CD8 clonotypes were shared across a few donors. Sampling was restricted to blood, and TCR repertoires in tissues likely differ from the TCR repertoires found in blood. The small number of donors limited the genetic and exposure-history diversity represented. Pairwise subsampling led to the expectation that sequencing depth would affect the degree of clonotype sharing among donors. Higher generation probabilities were observed for clonotypes shared by all four sorted-subset donors than for non-shared clonotypes. Rarefaction of sorted-subset datasets indicated incomplete sequencing despite the large sequencing depth.

V is cut back by 5 bases and J by 9 bases, with 10 bases in the junction unmatched. Including cysteine and phenylalanine, the CDR3 has 14 amino acids. Just the 42-base CDR3 DNA is kept, in frame starting at base 1. The germline V gene encodes CDR1 MNHEY and CDR2 SMNVEV (reference sequence). Using the deep immunoSEQ assay, TCR CDR3 regions were amplified from genomic DNA by multiplex PCR. Genomic DNA extracted from each cell subset was distributed evenly over all wells of several immunoSEQ 96-well plates, and each plate served as one replicate. For sorted subsets, roughly 200 ng genomic DNA, equal to about 30,000 T cell genomes, was loaded into each replicate PCR. Purified libraries were quantified with a Qubit 3.0 fluorometer, sized on a Bioanalyzer 2100, and re-quantified with the KAPA Library Quantification kit. Each immunoSEQ 96-well plate was sequenced on its own single-read 150-cycle Illumina NextSeq 550 flow cell. Under the source paper's analysis protocol: Because only junctional sequences without quality scores were contained in the immunoSEQ output, filtering matching that applied to full-length reads could not be performed. Sequences were annotated with PyIR, a Python wrapper for IgBLAST v1.9, using IMGT germline references to assign V/J genes and CDR3. Reads were removed for weak V/J assignments (E-value above 1e-6), missing CDR3, stop codons, out-of-frame junctions, or ambiguous translated residues. V3J clonotypes were defined as sequences sharing the same inferred V gene, J gene, and CDR3 amino acid sequence. The percentage overlap between two repertoires was calculated by dividing the number of shared unique clonotypes by the size of the smaller repertoire. RTK rarefaction, the Chao1 estimator, and Recon v2.1 estimates of unobserved clonotypes were used to assess repertoire richness. Generation probabilities for all TCRbeta clonotypes obtained by the gDNA method from several donors were computed using OLGA. The immuneACCESS repertoire file appears here via TCRdb, limited to in-frame rearrangements. These files lack a portion of the clones; in checked studies, under half of the deficit traces to unresolved V genes, and the cause of the others is not known. V, J and clone size are taken as reported in that table, and D and trimming were inferred from the DNA itself. Across this sample there are 760,000 or so clones, with roughly 96% seen only once. Clones ranked in the top ten supply about 0.22% of the sample.

CD8 naive samples consisted of CD45RO-negative cells that were positively selected for CCR7, yielding a CD45RA+CCR7+ population without TemRA cells. Healthy HIV-negative adults with no recently reported acute infections or vaccinations were included as donors. Every donor was a Caucasian adult living in Nashville, Tennessee, USA. Blood was obtained by leukapheresis, after which PBMCs were separated by Ficoll-Histopaque density gradient centrifugation and cryopreserved in liquid nitrogen vapor phase. Analytical flow cytometry was used to check the purity and quantity of every magnetically sorted T cell population. From each sorted fraction, genomic DNA was isolated and quantified by UV absorbance on a Nanodrop 2000c. The sample holds one count of this clone. Its cognate antigen has yet to be identified. No base quality information exists; no much larger clone differs at one position.

The specimen was naive CD8+ T cells sorted from blood. This specimen's cell subset or site label, per the study, means: CD45RA+CCR7+. The clonotype comes from a man aged 25-40 years in good health. In this chain, TRBV27 is recombined with TRBJ2-1; 7 bases in the junction line up with TRBD1. The base sequence is TGTGCCAGCAGTATCCGGGACAGTTTAACTGAGCAGTTCTTC. This yields the protein CASSIRDSLTEQFF.